This T cell receptor (beta chain) comes out of a study of CD8 T cells in Susac syndrome. Trimming shortened V by 3 bases and J by 5 bases, and 13 bases separated the two germline ends. The germline CDR1 and CDR2 sequences are SGHTA and FQGTGA. CDR3 length: 15 residues. Healthy donors matched for age and sex were used as controls. Random hexamers served to reverse transcribe about 0.45 to 1 ug RNA. Each CDR3 protein gets one entry after TCRdb re-called the immunoSEQ multiplex PCR reads with MiXCR. The repertoire has about 200,000 distinct CDR3 sequences, about 94% of them found once; the top ten carry roughly 0.096%.

Material for sequencing was CD4+ T cells from PBMCs. This TCR derives from a human donor in good health. This chain links TRBV7-3 with TRBJ2-2; D possibly corresponds to TRBD2 (5 bases). The CDR3 DNA sequence: TGTGCCAGCAGCTTCCCGGGATTAGGAACCGGGGAGCTGTTTTTT. The encoded protein is CASSFPGLGTGELFF.